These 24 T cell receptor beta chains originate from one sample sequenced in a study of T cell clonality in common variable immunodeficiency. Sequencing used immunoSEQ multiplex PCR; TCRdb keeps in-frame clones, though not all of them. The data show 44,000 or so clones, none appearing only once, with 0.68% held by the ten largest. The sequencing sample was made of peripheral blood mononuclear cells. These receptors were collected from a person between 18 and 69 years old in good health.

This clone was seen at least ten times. CDR3 bases read: TGCGCCAGCAGCCAGACGGACGGACTAGGCCAAGAGACC. It specifies CASSQTDGLGQET. The entire CDR3 sequence reads CASSQTDGLGQETQYF. J is TRBJ2-5 and V is TRBV4-1, with 7 nucleotides matching TRBD2. The read gets to within 3 residues of the CDR3 end, and the germline J gene fills in the rest. This CDR3 region has 16 residues. The germline V gene encodes CDR1 MGHRA and CDR2 YSYEKL. V shed 3 bases, J shed 1 base, and the junction held 8 bases outside the gene matches.

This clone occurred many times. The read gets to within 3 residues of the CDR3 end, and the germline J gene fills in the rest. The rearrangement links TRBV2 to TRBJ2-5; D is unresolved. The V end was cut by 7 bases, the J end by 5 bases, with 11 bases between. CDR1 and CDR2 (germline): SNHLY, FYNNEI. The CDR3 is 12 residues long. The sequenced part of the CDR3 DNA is TGTGCCAGCAAAGAGTATGCGGAGACC. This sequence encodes CASKEYAET. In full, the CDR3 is CASKEYAETQYF.

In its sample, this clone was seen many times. CDR3 sequence reads: CASSIDRGHGQPQHF. Incomplete CDR3 DNA: TGTGCCAGTAGTATAGACAGGGGGCACGGTCAGCCC. The chain carries TRBV19 and TRBJ1-5, with TRBD1 matching 8 bases. Sequencing ends 3 residues short of the CDR3 end; the germline J gene provides the rest. The CDR3 contains 15 residues. Germline trimming cut 0 bases from V and 6 bases from J; bases unmatched to any gene: 4. Germline CDR1 reads LNHDA; CDR2 reads SQIVND (reference sequence). The complete variable domain, with remaining parts taken from reference TRBV19 and TRBJ1-5, reads DGGITQSPKYLFRKEGQNVTLSCEQNLNHDAMYWYRQDPGQGLRLIYYSQIVNDFQKGDIAEGYSVSREKKESFPLTVTSAQKNPTAFYLCASSIDRGHGQPQHFGDGTRLSIL.

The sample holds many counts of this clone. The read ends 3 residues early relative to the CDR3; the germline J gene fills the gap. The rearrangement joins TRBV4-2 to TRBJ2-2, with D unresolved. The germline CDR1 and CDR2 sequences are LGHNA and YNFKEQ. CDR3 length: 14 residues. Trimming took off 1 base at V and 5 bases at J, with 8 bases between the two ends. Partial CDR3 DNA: TGTGCCAGCAGCCAAGGGCATGAGACCGGGGAG. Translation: CASSQGHETGE. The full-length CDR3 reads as CASSQGHETGELFF.

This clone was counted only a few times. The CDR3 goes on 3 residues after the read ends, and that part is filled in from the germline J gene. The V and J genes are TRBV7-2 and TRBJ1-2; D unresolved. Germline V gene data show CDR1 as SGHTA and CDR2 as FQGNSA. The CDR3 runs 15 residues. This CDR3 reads CASSASRGGTDTYTF. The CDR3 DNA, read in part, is TGTGCCAGCAGCGCGAGCCGGGGAGGCACAGATACC. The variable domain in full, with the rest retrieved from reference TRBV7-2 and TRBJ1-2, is GAGVSQSPSNKVTEKGKDVELRCDPISGHTALYWYRQSLGQGLEFLIYFQGNSAPDKSGLPSDRFSAERTGGSVSTLTIQRTQQEDSAVYLCASSASRGGTDTYTFGSGTRLTVV.

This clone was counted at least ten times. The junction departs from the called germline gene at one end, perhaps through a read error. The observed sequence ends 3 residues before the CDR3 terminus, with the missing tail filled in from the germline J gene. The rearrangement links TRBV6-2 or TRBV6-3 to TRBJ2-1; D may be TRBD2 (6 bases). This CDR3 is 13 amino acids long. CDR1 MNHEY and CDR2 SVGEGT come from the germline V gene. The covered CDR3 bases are TGTGCCGGCAGTCGCGGGGCCTACAATGAG. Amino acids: CAGSRGAYNE. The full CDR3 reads CAGSRGAYNEQFF.

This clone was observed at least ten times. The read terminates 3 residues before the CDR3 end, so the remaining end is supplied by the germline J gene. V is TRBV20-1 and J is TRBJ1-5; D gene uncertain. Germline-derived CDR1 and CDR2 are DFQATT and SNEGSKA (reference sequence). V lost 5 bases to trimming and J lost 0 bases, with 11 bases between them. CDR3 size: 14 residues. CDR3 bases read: TGCAGTGCTCCGGGTCTTAATAGCAATCAGCCC. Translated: CSAPGLNSNQP. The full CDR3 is CSAPGLNSNQPQHF.

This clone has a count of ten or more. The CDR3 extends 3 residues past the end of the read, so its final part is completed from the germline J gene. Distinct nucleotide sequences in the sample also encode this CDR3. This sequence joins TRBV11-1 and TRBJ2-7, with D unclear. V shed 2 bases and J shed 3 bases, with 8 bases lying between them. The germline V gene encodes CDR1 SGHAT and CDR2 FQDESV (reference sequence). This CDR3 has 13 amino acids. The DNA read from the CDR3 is TGTGCCAGCAGCTTATTGGCTGGCTACGAG. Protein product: CASSLLAGYE. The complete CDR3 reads CASSLLAGYEQYF.

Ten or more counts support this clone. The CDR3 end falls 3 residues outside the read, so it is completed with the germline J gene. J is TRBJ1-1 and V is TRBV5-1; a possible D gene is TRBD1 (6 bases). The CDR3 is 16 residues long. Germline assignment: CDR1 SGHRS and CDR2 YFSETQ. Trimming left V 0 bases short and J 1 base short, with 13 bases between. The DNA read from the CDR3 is TGCGCCAGCAGCTTGGTATTAACAGGGAAGAACACTGAA. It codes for CASSLVLTGKNTE. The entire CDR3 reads CASSLVLTGKNTEAFF.

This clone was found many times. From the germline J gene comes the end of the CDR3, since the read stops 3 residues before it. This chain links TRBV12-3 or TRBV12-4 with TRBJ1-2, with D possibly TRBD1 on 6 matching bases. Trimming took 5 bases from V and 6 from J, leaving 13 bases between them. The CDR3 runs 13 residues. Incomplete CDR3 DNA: TGTGCCAGCAGTCGCTTTGCAGGGGATGGC. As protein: CASSRFAGDG. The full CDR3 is CASSRFAGDGYTF.

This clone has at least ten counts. CDR3 DNA, as far as it was read: TGTGCCAGTAGCCTAGGGACAGCTAACTATGGC. Translating it yields CASSLGTANYG. The full CDR3 is CASSLGTANYGYTF. V is TRBV19 and J is TRBJ1-2; 7 bases agree with TRBD1. The sequenced fragment ends 3 residues before the CDR3 boundary, so the rest is inferred from the germline J gene. With 6 bases clipped from V and 0 bases from J, the junction kept 4 bases outside the gene matches. CDR1 LNHDA and CDR2 SQIVND come from the germline V gene (reference sequence). This CDR3 comprises 14 residues. Variable domain in full (rest from reference TRBV19 and TRBJ1-2): DGGITQSPKYLFRKEGQNVTLSCEQNLNHDAMYWYRQDPGQGLRLIYYSQIVNDFQKGDIAEGYSVSREKKESFPLTVTSAQKNPTAFYLCASSLGTANYGYTFGSGTRLTVV.

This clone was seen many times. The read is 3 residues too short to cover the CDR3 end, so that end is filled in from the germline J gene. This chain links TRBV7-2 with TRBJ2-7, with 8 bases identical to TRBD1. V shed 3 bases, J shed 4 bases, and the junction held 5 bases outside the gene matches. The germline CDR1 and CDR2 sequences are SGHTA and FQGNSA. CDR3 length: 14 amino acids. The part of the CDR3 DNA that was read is TGTGCCAGCAGCTTGAGCCGGGACAGGTACGAG. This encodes CASSLSRDRYE. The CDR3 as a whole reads CASSLSRDRYEQYF.

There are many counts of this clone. The CDR3 sequence: CASRDRVGEQFF. The CDR3 bases that were read are TGTGCCAGCAGGGACAGGGTTGGTGAG. J is TRBJ2-1 and V is TRBV6-4, with 8 bases matching TRBD1. The CDR3 end lies 3 residues beyond the end of the read and is filled in from the germline J gene. Trimming removed 6 bases from V and 9 bases from J; junction bases left unmatched: 4. Germline lookup yields CDR1 MRHNA and CDR2 SNTAGT. The CDR3 covers 12 residues.

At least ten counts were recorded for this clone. CDR3 bases read: TGTGCCAGCAGCTTGGGGACTTCAAACTACGAG. Protein: CASSLGTSNYE. The CDR3, in full, reads CASSLGTSNYEQYF. This chain uses TRBV5-6 with TRBJ2-7, with D possibly being TRBD2 (5 bases). The read halts 3 residues ahead of the CDR3 end, with the missing end drawn from the germline J gene. The V gene's germline CDR1 is SGHDT and CDR2 YYEEEE. V was trimmed by 0 bases and J by 3 bases, leaving 10 bases between them. The CDR3 length is 14 residues.

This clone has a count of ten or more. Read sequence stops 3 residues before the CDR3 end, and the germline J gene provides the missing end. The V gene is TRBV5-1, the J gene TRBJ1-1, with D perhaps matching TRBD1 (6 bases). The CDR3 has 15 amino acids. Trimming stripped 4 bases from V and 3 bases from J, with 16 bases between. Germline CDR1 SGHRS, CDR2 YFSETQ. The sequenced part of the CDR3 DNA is TGCGCCAGCAGCCCTCCACGGGGGGCACACACTGAA. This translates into CASSPPRGAHTE. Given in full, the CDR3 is CASSPPRGAHTEAFF.

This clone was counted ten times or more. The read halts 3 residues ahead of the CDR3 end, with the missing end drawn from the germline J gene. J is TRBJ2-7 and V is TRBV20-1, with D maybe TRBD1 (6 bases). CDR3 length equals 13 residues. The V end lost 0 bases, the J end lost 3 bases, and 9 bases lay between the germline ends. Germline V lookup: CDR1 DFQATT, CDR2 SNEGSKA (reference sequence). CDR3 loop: CSARDNRDYEQYF. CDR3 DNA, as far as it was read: TGCAGTGCTAGAGATAACAGGGACTACGAG.

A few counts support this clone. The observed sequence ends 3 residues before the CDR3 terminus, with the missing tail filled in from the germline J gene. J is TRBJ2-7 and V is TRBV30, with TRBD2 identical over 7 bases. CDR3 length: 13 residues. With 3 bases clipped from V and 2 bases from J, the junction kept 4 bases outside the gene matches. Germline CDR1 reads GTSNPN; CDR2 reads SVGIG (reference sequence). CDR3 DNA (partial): TGTGCCTGGAGGTCGGGGAGGGCCTACGAG. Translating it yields CAWRSGRAYE. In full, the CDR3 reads CAWRSGRAYEQYF.

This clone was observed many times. The part of the CDR3 DNA that was read is TGTGCCAGCAGCTTCGGGACAGGGGACACTGAA. Residues: CASSFGTGDTE. The full CDR3 protein is CASSFGTGDTEAFF. The J gene is TRBJ1-1, the V gene TRBV7-9; the match to TRBD1 covers 10 bases. The read comes to an end 3 residues before the CDR3 does, leaving the germline J gene to fill in the end. Germline assignment: CDR1 SEHNR and CDR2 FQNEAQ (reference sequence). Germline trimming cut 3 bases from V and 3 bases from J; bases unmatched to any gene: 1. This CDR3 is built from 14 residues.

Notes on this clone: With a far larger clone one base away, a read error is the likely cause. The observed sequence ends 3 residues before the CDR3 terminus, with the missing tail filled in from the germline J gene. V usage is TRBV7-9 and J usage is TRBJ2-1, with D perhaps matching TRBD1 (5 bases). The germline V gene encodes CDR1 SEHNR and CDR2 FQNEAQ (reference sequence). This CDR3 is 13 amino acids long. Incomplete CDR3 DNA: TGTTCCAGCAGCATGACAGAGAACAATGAG. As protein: CSSSMTENNE. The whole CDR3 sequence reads CSSSMTENNEQFF.

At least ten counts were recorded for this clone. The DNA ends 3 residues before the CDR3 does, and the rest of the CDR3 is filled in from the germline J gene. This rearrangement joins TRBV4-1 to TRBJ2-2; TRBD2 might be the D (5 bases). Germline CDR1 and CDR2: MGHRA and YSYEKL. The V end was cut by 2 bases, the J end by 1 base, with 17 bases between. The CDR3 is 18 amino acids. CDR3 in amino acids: CASSQSLTGLENTGELFF. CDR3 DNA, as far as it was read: TGCGCCAGCAGCCAATCCTTGACGGGGTTAGAGAACACCGGGGAG.

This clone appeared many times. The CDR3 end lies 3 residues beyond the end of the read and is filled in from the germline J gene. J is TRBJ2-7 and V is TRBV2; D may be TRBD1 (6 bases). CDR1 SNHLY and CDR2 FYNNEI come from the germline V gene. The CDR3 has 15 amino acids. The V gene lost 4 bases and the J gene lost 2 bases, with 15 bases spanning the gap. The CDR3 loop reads CASSVGQGRAYEQYF. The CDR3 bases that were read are TGTGCCAGCAGTGTAGGTCAGGGGAGAGCCTACGAG.

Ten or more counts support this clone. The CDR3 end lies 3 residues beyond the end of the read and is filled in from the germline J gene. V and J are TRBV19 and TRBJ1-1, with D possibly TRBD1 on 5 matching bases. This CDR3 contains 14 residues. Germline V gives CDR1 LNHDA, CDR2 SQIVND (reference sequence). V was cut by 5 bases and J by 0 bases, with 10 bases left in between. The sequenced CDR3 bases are TGTGCCAGTAGTCTCCAGGGCATGAACACTGAA. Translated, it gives CASSLQGMNTE. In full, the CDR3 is CASSLQGMNTEAFF.

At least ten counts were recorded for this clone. The covered CDR3 bases are TGTGCCAGCAACTCCGGGACTAGCGGGGATGAG. Protein product: CASNSGTSGDE. The full CDR3 reads CASNSGTSGDEQFF. The V and J genes are TRBV2 and TRBJ2-1; 13 bases align to TRBD2. The CDR3 extends 3 residues past the end of the read, so its final part is completed from the germline J gene. With 7 bases clipped from V and 8 bases from J, the junction kept 5 bases outside the gene matches. There are 14 residues in the CDR3. Germline lookup yields CDR1 SNHLY and CDR2 FYNNEI.

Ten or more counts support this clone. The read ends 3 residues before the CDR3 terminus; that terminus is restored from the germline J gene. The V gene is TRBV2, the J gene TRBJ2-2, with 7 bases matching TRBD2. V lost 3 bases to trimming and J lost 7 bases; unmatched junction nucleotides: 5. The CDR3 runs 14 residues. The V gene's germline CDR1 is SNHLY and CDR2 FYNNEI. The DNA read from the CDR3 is TGTGCCAGCAGTGACCGACTAGCCATCGGGGAG. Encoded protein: CASSDRLAIGE. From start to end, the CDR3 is CASSDRLAIGELFF.